These 23 T cell receptor beta chains originate from one sample sequenced in a study of cytomegalovirus exposure and HLA in healthy donors. The PCR ran on 60 Vbeta and 13 Jbeta primers. This table comes from immunoSEQ multiplex PCR, and its TCRdb copy is limited to in-frame clones, with some not included. Of 85,000 to 100,000 clones listed, about two thirds are singletons. Sequenced: PBMCs. The source is a human donor in good health.

The V gene is TRBV7-8, the J gene TRBJ1-6, with D maybe TRBD1 (5 bases). V was trimmed by 1 base and J by 7 bases, leaving 11 bases between them. This CDR3 spans 15 amino acids. Germline V gives CDR1 SGHVS, CDR2 FQNEAQ. The CDR3 nucleotides are TGTGCCAGCAGCTTAGGCAGGGTAAAAAATTCACCCCTCCACTTT. As protein: CASSLGRVKNSPLHF.

This clone has more than one count but fewer than ten. The chain couples TRBV21-1 to TRBJ1-2; TRBD1, as called in the table, went unchecked against the DNA. TRBV21-1 is a pseudogene. This CDR3 spans 18 amino acids. CDR3 DNA: TGTGCCAGCAGCAAAGGGAGGGACAGGGCGAAGGTTTGGTATGGCTACACCTTC. Protein product: CASSKGRDRAKVWYGYTF.

The genes are TRBV18 and TRBJ2-3; D is unclear. V was cut by 3 bases and J by 4 bases, with 5 bases left in between. The germline gives CDR1 KGHSH, CDR2 LQKENI. CDR3 size: 12 residues. CDR3 nucleotide sequence: TGTGCCAGCTCACCCAGCGCAGATACGCAGTATTTT. This encodes CASSPSADTQYF.

The chain links TRBV7-9 to TRBJ1-1, with D tentatively TRBD1 (5 bases). This CDR3 spans 16 amino acids. Germline assignment: CDR1 SEHNR and CDR2 FQNEAQ (reference sequence). Trimming removed 6 bases at V and 0 bases at J, with 17 bases between. Written as DNA, the CDR3 is TGTGCCAGCAGGCGAGGGCAGGGACTTATGAACACTGAAGCTTTCTTT. Its protein product is CASRRGQGLMNTEAFF.

This clone was seen a handful of times. The genes are TRBV7-2 and TRBJ2-1, with 7 nucleotides matching TRBD2. The germline V gene encodes CDR1 SGHTA and CDR2 FQGNSA. The CDR3 loop spans 15 amino acids. Trimming took 1 base from V and 2 from J; bases not matched to a gene: 2. This CDR3 is CASSLVGGTYNEQFF. As DNA, the CDR3 is TGTGCCAGCAGCTTAGTCGGGGGGACCTACAATGAGCAGTTCTTC. The full variable domain, with the rest looked up from reference TRBV7-2 and TRBJ2-1, is GAGVSQSPSNKVTEKGKDVELRCDPISGHTALYWYRQSLGQGLEFLIYFQGNSAPDKSGLPSDRFSAERTGGSVSTLTIQRTQQEDSAVYLCASSLVGGTYNEQFFGPGTRLTVL.

This clone was counted a few times. V is TRBV7-2 and J is TRBJ2-1, with 8 nucleotides matching TRBD2. CDR1 is SGHTA, CDR2 FQGNSA, per germline. The CDR3 totals 15 residues. The V gene end was trimmed by 3 bases and the J gene end by 7 bases; junction bases not matched to a gene: 8. The CDR3 nucleotides are TGTGCCAGCAGCTTGGCTAGCGGGTTGCTAAATGAGCAGTTCTTC. This translates into CASSLASGLLNEQFF.

This clone was detected only a few times. The chain links TRBV4-1 to TRBJ2-2; D is perhaps TRBD2 (9 bases). This CDR3 contains 20 residues. CDR1 MGHRA and CDR2 YSYEKL come from the germline V gene. V was trimmed by 2 bases and J by 3 bases, leaving 25 bases between them. The DNA for the CDR3 is TGCGCCAGCAGCCAAAGAGCCAGGGGGCGCGGGGGGGGACACACCGGGGAGCTGTTTTTT. Its protein is CASSQRARGRGGGHTGELFF.

This clone was counted only a few times. V and J are TRBV6-5 and TRBJ1-2, with a weak D call TRBD1 (6 bases). V was pared by 6 bases and J by 7 bases, with 12 bases between. The germline V gene encodes CDR1 MNHEY and CDR2 SVGAGI. This CDR3 contains 12 residues. In nucleotides, the CDR3 is TGTGCCAGCAGCGCAGGGGAGGGTGGCTACACCTTC. Translation gives CASSAGEGGYTF.

The rearrangement links TRBV6-5 to TRBJ2-7, with D possibly being TRBD2 (7 bases). The V and J ends lost 2 bases and 5 bases respectively, with 13 bases between them. The CDR3 runs 14 residues. Germline-derived CDR1 and CDR2 are MNHEY and SVGAGI. The CDR3 reads CASSYGRDMNEQYF. CDR3 bases: TGTGCCAGCAGTTACGGGAGGGACATGAACGAGCAGTACTTC.

This clone was counted once. The chain links TRBV7-8 to TRBJ1-5; D not resolved. Looked up from germline, CDR1 is SGHVS and CDR2 is FQNEAQ. This CDR3 contains 13 residues. Trimming took 0 bases from V and 7 from J, leaving 7 bases between them. CDR3 sequence: CASSLAQSQPQHF. Here the CDR3 DNA reads TGTGCCAGCAGCTTAGCACAGTCCCAGCCCCAGCATTTT.

This clone was found a few times. The CDR3 protein is CSARADYGYTF. The CDR3 DNA is TGCAGTGCTAGAGCAGACTATGGCTACACCTTC. V and J are TRBV20-1 and TRBJ1-2; D ambiguous. V shed 1 base and J shed 3 bases, with 3 bases lying between them. The CDR3 length is 11 residues. Per germline, CDR1 DFQATT and CDR2 SNEGSKA (reference sequence).

This clone was seen a few times. V is TRBV10-3 and J is TRBJ2-7; TRBD1 aligns across 10 bases. CDR1 and CDR2 from the germline V gene are ENHRY and SYGVKD. There are 16 residues in the CDR3. J gave up 0 bases and V 9 bases, and 11 bases lay outside the gene matches. CDR3 sequence reads: CAIGSGRDRGSYEQYF. CDR3 DNA: TGTGCCATTGGTAGTGGTCGGGACAGGGGCTCCTACGAGCAGTACTTC.

V and J are TRBV11-3 and TRBJ2-7, with D maybe TRBD1 (5 bases). CDR1 SGHNT and CDR2 YENEEA come from the germline V gene. Trimming shortened V by 3 bases and J by 2 bases, and 14 bases separated the two germline ends. The CDR3 contains 15 residues. The CDR3 spells CASSFGHRSPYEQYF. The CDR3 region has the DNA TGTGCCAGCAGCTTTGGTCACAGGTCCCCCTACGAGCAGTACTTC.

This chain links TRBV6-1 with TRBJ2-1, with D unresolved. CDR3 length: 12 residues. The V end lost 4 bases, the J end lost 3 bases, and 4 bases lay between the germline ends. Germline V gene data show CDR1 as MNHNS and CDR2 as SASEGT. The DNA of the CDR3 is TGTGCCAGCAGTGTGAGCTACAATGAGCAGTTCTTC. This sequence encodes CASSVSYNEQFF.

The chain links TRBV7-2 to TRBJ1-4; perhaps TRBD1 as D (5 bases). Between the trimmed V and J ends, which lost 4 bases and 2 bases, there was a span of 11 bases. CDR1 and CDR2 (germline): SGHTA, FQGNSA. This CDR3 has 15 amino acids. CDR3 coding DNA: TGTGCCAGCAGCTCCTATGGGGGGACTAATGAAAAACTGTTTTTT. Translating it yields CASSSYGGTNEKLFF. Based on the CDR3 plus reference TRBV7-2 and TRBJ1-4, the full variable domain is GAGVSQSPSNKVTEKGKDVELRCDPISGHTALYWYRQSLGQGLEFLIYFQGNSAPDKSGLPSDRFSAERTGGSVSTLTIQRTQQEDSAVYLCASSSYGGTNEKLFFGSGTQLSVL.

V is TRBV7-3 and J is TRBJ2-1, with 7 bases that match TRBD2. CDR1 is SGHTA, CDR2 FQGTGA, per germline. V lost 5 bases to trimming and J lost 0 bases; unmatched junction nucleotides: 4. The CDR3 runs to 15 residues. CDR3: CASSPTSPSYNEQFF. The DNA for the CDR3 is TGTGCCAGCAGCCCGACTAGCCCCTCCTACAATGAGCAGTTCTTC.

The chain recombines TRBV5-1 with TRBJ1-4; 9 bases are a match to TRBD1. Germline V gene data show CDR1 as SGHRS and CDR2 as YFSETQ. The CDR3 length is 14 residues. The V segment lost 1 base and the J segment 5 bases; nucleotides outside the gene matches: 0. CDR3 amino acids: CASSLTGGNEKLFF. DNA of the CDR3: TGCGCCAGCAGCTTGACAGGGGGCAATGAAAAACTGTTTTTT.

The gene calls are TRBV18 and TRBJ1-6; the D gene is possibly TRBD1 (5 bases). V lost 4 bases and J lost 10, with 17 bases in between. Germline assignment: CDR1 KGHSH and CDR2 LQKENI. The CDR3 runs 15 residues. CDR3 amino acids: CASSQSGQGQSPLHF. The CDR3 nucleotides are TGTGCCAGCTCACAATCAGGACAAGGGCAATCACCCCTCCACTTT.

This clone turned up a few times. The V and J genes are TRBV25-1 and TRBJ2-5, with 9 bases identical to TRBD2. The ends lost 1 base at V and 5 bases at J; junction bases unmatched: 8. This CDR3 has 16 amino acids. Germline lookup yields CDR1 MGHDK and CDR2 SYGVNS. The CDR3 coding sequence is TGTGCCAGCAGTGAATCCGGCCTAGCGGGGTGGGAGACCCAGTACTTC. Translation gives CASSESGLAGWETQYF.

Concerning this clone itself: At one boundary the junction diverges from the germline segment, which might be a read error. This chain links TRBV7-7 with TRBJ2-5; D remains ambiguous. CDR1 is SSHAT and CDR2 is FNYEAQ in the germline V gene (reference sequence). The CDR3 covers 15 residues. CDR3 in DNA: TGTGCTAGCAGCTTAACCAGTGCTGTCGTCGAGACCCAGTACTTC. As protein: CASSLTSAVVETQYF.

This clone was observed a handful of times. V and J are TRBV14 and TRBJ1-2; TRBD1 is a possible D gene (5 bases). With 1 base removed from V and 6 bases from J, the gap between germline ends came to 12 bases. The CDR3 runs 14 residues. Germline V CDR1 and CDR2: SGHDN, FVKESK. In nucleotides, the CDR3 is TGTGCCAGCAGCCAAGTCCACCGGACACATGGCTACACCTTC. Protein sequence: CASSQVHRTHGYTF.

The chain has TRBV5-6 and TRBJ1-2; possible D gene TRBD1, 5 bases. V was clipped by 1 base and J by 8 bases, with 21 bases between them. CDR1 is SGHDT, CDR2 YYEEEE, per germline. The CDR3 has 16 residues. The CDR3 region has the DNA TGTGCCAGCAGCTTGATTGGGGCAGGGAGGACGCGAGGCTACACCTTC. This gives the protein CASSLIGAGRTRGYTF.

This sequence joins TRBV4-1 and TRBJ2-3; the D is unclear. Germline CDR1 and CDR2: MGHRA and YSYEKL. The CDR3 has 14 residues. V lost 1 base, J lost 6 bases, and 11 bases lay in between. CDR3 sequence: CASSQVGIADTQYF. The CDR3 nucleotides are TGCGCCAGCAGCCAAGTTGGCATCGCCGATACGCAGTATTTT.